These 20 T cell receptor beta chains were sequenced from one sample in a study of blood T cell repertoires in COVID-19. Using immunoSEQ multiplex PCR, the repertoire was profiled, and TCRdb retains in-frame clones only, with some absent. Of roughly 260,000 clones listed, 82% are singletons. The sequenced material came from peripheral blood. These receptors originate from a woman aged 18-29 years with acute or convalescent COVID-19.

The genes are TRBV7-2 and TRBJ1-1, with TRBD1 matching over 10 bases. The germline V gene has CDR1 SGHTA and CDR2 FQGNSA. After removal of 5 bases from V and 1 base from J, the junction contained 4 bases not matched to a gene. The CDR3 extends over 15 amino acids. The CDR3 spells CASSARQGANTEAFF. The CDR3 region has the DNA TGTGCCAGCAGCGCACGACAGGGGGCGAACACTGAAGCTTTCTTT.

This sequence joins TRBV4-2 and TRBJ1-5; D perhaps matches TRBD1 (6 bases). The V and J ends lost 4 bases and 2 bases respectively, with 12 bases between them. Germline CDR1 LGHNA, CDR2 YNFKEQ. The CDR3 contains 15 residues. The chain's CDR3 is CASSRWAGGNQPQHF. The CDR3 DNA follows: TGTGCCAGCAGCCGTTGGGCAGGGGGCAATCAGCCCCAGCATTTT.

There are many counts of this clone. The chain carries TRBV4-2 and TRBJ2-7; D remains unclear. The germline CDR1 and CDR2 sequences are LGHNA and YNFKEQ. The CDR3 runs to 15 residues. Trimming cost V 0 bases and J 0 bases, with 9 bases left between them. Here the CDR3 reads CASSQESESSYEQYF. CDR3 sequence (DNA): TGTGCCAGCAGCCAAGAATCCGAGTCCTCCTACGAGCAGTACTTC.

The chain employs TRBV5-1 and TRBJ1-2; D remains ambiguous. CDR1 is SGHRS, CDR2 YFSETQ, per germline. The CDR3 is 12 residues long. V was clipped by 5 bases and J by 8 bases, with 13 bases between them. This chain's CDR3 is CASRAGGLGYTF. CDR3 DNA: TGCGCCAGCAGGGCAGGCGGACTAGGCTACACCTTC.

The V call is TRBV18, the J call TRBJ2-2; the D is unclear. The V and J ends lost 3 bases and 6 bases respectively, with 8 bases between them. Germline CDR1 reads KGHSH; CDR2 reads LQKENI. CDR3 length: 13 amino acids. CDR3 nucleotide sequence: TGTGCCAGCTCACCCGTTCGGGCCGGGGAGCTGTTTTTT. Amino acids: CASSPVRAGELFF.

The chain couples TRBV5-1 to TRBJ2-7, with TRBD2 matching 8 bases. Germline V gene sequence: CDR1 SGHRS, CDR2 YFSETQ. This CDR3 contains 16 residues. Trimming took 0 bases from V and 4 from J; bases not matched to a gene: 9. CDR3 sequence reads: CASSLALGLEGYEQYF. For the CDR3, the DNA is TGCGCCAGCAGCTTGGCATTGGGACTAGAAGGATACGAGCAGTACTTC.

V is TRBV6-5 and J is TRBJ1-1; D gene unclear. V lost 6 bases to trimming and J lost 5 bases, with 10 bases between them. This CDR3 has 12 residues. Germline CDR1 reads MNHEY; CDR2 reads SVGAGI. The chain's CDR3 is CASRTEGTEAFF. The DNA of the CDR3 is TGTGCCAGCAGGACCGAGGGTACTGAAGCTTTCTTT.

V gene TRBV4-2 combines with J gene TRBJ2-4, with TRBD1 matching 9 bases. CDR1 and CDR2 from the germline V gene are LGHNA and YNFKEQ. V shed 4 bases and J 7 bases; nucleotides not matched to a gene: 2. The CDR3 contains 13 residues. The CDR3 DNA reads as TGTGCCAGCAGCCCAGACAGGGGGAACATTCAGTACTTC. This codes for CASSPDRGNIQYF.

The genes are TRBV7-2 and TRBJ1-1; D perhaps matches TRBD1 (5 bases). The germline CDR1 and CDR2 sequences are SGHTA and FQGNSA. This CDR3 contains 14 residues. V lost 3 bases, J lost 5 bases, and 13 bases lay in between. CDR3 sequence reads: CASSFGRARTEAFF. The CDR3 DNA is TGTGCCAGCAGCTTTGGCAGGGCCAGGACTGAAGCTTTCTTT.

The chain recombines TRBV14 with TRBJ2-5, with 12 nucleotides matching TRBD2. Trimming at V came to 0 bases and at J to 4 bases, leaving 12 bases not matched to a gene. Germline V gives CDR1 SGHDN, CDR2 FVKESK. This CDR3 contains 19 residues. The CDR3 loop is CASSQERDRLAGVLETQYF. CDR3 coding DNA: TGTGCCAGCAGCCAAGAAAGGGACCGACTAGCGGGAGTACTAGAGACCCAGTACTTC.

This chain links TRBV7-9 with TRBJ2-7, with TRBD1 matching over 10 bases. The CDR3 runs to 15 residues. Germline-derived CDR1 and CDR2 are SEHNR and FQNEAQ (reference sequence). With 5 bases clipped from V and 6 bases from J, the junction kept 10 bases outside the gene matches. The CDR3 here is CASSPGQGFLGEQYF. The CDR3 DNA reads as TGTGCCAGCAGCCCGGGACAGGGGTTTTTGGGCGAGCAGTACTTC.

This clone is a singleton in its sample. The chain uses TRBV27 and TRBJ1-2; possible D gene TRBD1, 6 bases. This CDR3 comprises 14 residues. Trimming pared 6 bases from V and 5 bases from J, leaving 16 bases between. Germline CDR1 MNHEY, CDR2 SMNVEV (reference sequence). The CDR3 nucleotides read TGTGCCAGCAGATCAGGCTCAGGGGTATATGGCTACACCTTC. Translating gives CASRSGSGVYGYTF.

The chain combines TRBV27 with TRBJ2-3, with D unresolved. Trimming removed 3 bases at V and 3 bases at J, with 7 bases between. The CDR3 runs to 13 residues. Germline V gene data show CDR1 as MNHEY and CDR2 as SMNVEV (reference sequence). CDR3 region: CASSFARTDTQYF. The CDR3 DNA is TGTGCCAGCAGTTTCGCTAGGACAGATACGCAGTATTTT.

This chain links TRBV5-6 with TRBJ2-7, with 11 positions matching TRBD2. Trimming cost V 3 bases and J 3 bases; bases outside gene matches: 8. Looked up from germline, CDR1 is SGHDT and CDR2 is YYEEEE. The CDR3 runs 16 residues. The CDR3 here is CASSWGGLAVFYEQYF. The CDR3 DNA follows: TGTGCCAGCAGCTGGGGGGGACTAGCGGTATTCTACGAGCAGTACTTC.

V gene TRBV6-5 combines with J gene TRBJ2-2; no definite D call. Between the trimmed V and J ends, which lost 2 bases and 5 bases, there was a span of 6 bases. The CDR3 has 13 residues. Germline V gene data show CDR1 as MNHEY and CDR2 as SVGAGI. CDR3 loop: CASSYKTTGELFF. DNA of the CDR3: TGTGCCAGCAGTTACAAAACAACCGGGGAGCTGTTTTTT.

The sample holds one count of this clone. The V gene is TRBV27, the J gene TRBJ1-3; weak D call: TRBD1 (5 bases). The CDR3 covers 15 residues. V lost 6 bases, J lost 2 bases, and 14 bases lay in between. The germline CDR1 and CDR2 sequences are MNHEY and SMNVEV (reference sequence). CDR3 nucleotide sequence: TGTGCCAGCAGCCTGGGGGGGAGGGCTGGAAACACCATATATTTT. Residues: CASSLGGRAGNTIYF.

J is TRBJ1-3 and V is TRBV28; D might be TRBD1 (6 bases). This CDR3 comprises 14 residues. Per the germline V gene, CDR1 is MDHEN and CDR2 is SYDVKM. The V gene lost 5 bases and the J gene lost 0 bases, with 8 bases spanning the gap. The CDR3 is CASSGDNSGNTIYF. The CDR3 bases are TGTGCCAGCAGTGGGGACAACTCTGGAAACACCATATATTTT.

This clone was seen more than once but under ten times. The chain carries TRBV10-3 and TRBJ2-7; perhaps TRBD1 as D (5 bases). V was pared by 3 bases and J by 4 bases, with 13 bases between. This CDR3 has 14 residues. Per germline, CDR1 ENHRY and CDR2 SYGVKD. The DNA for the CDR3 is TGTGCCATCAGTGATGGACAAGGTGTGTACGAGCAGTACTTC. Protein: CAISDGQGVYEQYF.

The rearrangement uses TRBV5-8 and TRBJ2-6; 13 nucleotides line up with TRBD2. V dropped 2 bases and J dropped 4; count of bases not matched to a gene: 3. CDR1 and CDR2 from the germline V gene are SGHTS and YDEGEE. This CDR3 has 17 amino acids. This chain's CDR3 is CASSLLAGGAGANVLTF. CDR3 coding DNA: TGTGCCAGCAGCTTACTAGCGGGAGGGGCAGGGGCCAACGTCCTGACTTTC.

CDR3 nucleotides: TGTGCCAGCTCAATAGGACAGGGAGCTGGAGAGCAGTACTTC. This sequence encodes CASSIGQGAGEQYF. The chain couples TRBV18 to TRBJ2-7; 8 nucleotides agree with TRBD1. This CDR3 has 14 amino acids. J gave up 7 bases and V 5 bases, and 10 bases lay outside the gene matches. Germline values: CDR1 KGHSH, CDR2 LQKENI. Using reference TRBV18 and TRBJ2-7 for the parts outside the CDR3, the full variable domain is NAGVMQNPRHLVRRRGQEARLRCSPMKGHSHVYWYRQLPEEGLKFMVYLQKENIIDESGMPKERFSAEFPKEGPSILRIQQVVRGDSAAYFCASSIGQGAGEQYFGPGTRLTVT.